The 21 T cell receptor beta chains presented below share a single source sample, sequenced in a study of blood T cells in healthy people across ages. A second PCR, run for roughly 6 to 11 cycles, used a sample-barcoded 5' primer plus a J-beta primer mix. TCRdb reprocessed the 5' RACE reads via MiXCR and lists one record per CDR3 protein. The table lists over 1,200,000 distinct CDR3 sequences, around 59% of them singletons, with 6.7% in the top ten. The sequenced material came from blood. The receptors derive from a man younger than 30 in good health.

V usage is TRBV3-1 and J usage is TRBJ1-3, with D perhaps TRBD1 (5 bases). From germline, CDR1 is LGHDT and CDR2 YNNKEL (reference sequence). The length of the CDR3 is 15 residues. The V end was cut by 2 bases, the J end by 0 bases, with 8 bases between. CDR3 sequence reads: CASSQPGTSGNTIYF. The CDR3 bases are TGTGCCAGCAGCCAACCAGGGACCTCTGGAAACACCATATATTTT.

This clonotype was recorded a few times. The chain couples TRBV5-1 to TRBJ2-1, with D tentatively TRBD2 (6 bases). Between the trimmed V and J ends, which lost 0 bases and 8 bases, there was a span of 12 bases. Germline V lookup: CDR1 SGHRS, CDR2 YFSETQ. The CDR3 is 14 residues long. CDR3 sequence (DNA): TGCGCCAGCAGCTTGGAGCGGGCCCGGGATGAGCAGTTCTTC. As protein: CASSLERARDEQFF.

The V and J genes are TRBV29-1 and TRBJ1-1, with a possible D match to TRBD1 (5 bases). The CDR3 length is 13 residues. Germline assignment: CDR1 SQVTM and CDR2 ANQGSEA. Trimming shortened V by 7 bases and J by 2 bases, and 14 bases separated the two germline ends. In DNA, the CDR3 is TGCAGCGCTGATCCCCAGGGTAACACTGAAGCTTTCTTT. It translates to CSADPQGNTEAFF.

V usage is TRBV20-1 and J usage is TRBJ2-7; D possibly corresponds to TRBD1 (6 bases). The germline V gene has CDR1 DFQATT and CDR2 SNEGSKA (reference sequence). The V gene lost 3 bases and the J gene lost 3 bases, with 12 bases spanning the gap. The CDR3 has 13 residues. This CDR3 is CSASRQGIYEQYF. CDR3 DNA sequence: TGCAGTGCTAGTCGGCAGGGGATCTACGAGCAGTACTTC.

This chain joins TRBV12-3 or TRBV12-4 and TRBJ1-2; a weak D match, TRBD1 (5 bases). This CDR3 spans 14 amino acids. With 5 bases removed from V and 6 bases from J, the gap between germline ends came to 16 bases. CDR3 sequence (DNA): TGTGCCAGCAGTACCTTTGGGGCGGGTGATGGCTACACCTTC. This codes for CASSTFGAGDGYTF.

The chain joins TRBV12-3 or TRBV12-4 to TRBJ2-4, with TRBD2 as a possible D gene (6 bases). CDR3 length: 13 residues. The V gene lost 7 bases and the J gene lost 5 bases, with 12 bases spanning the gap. The CDR3 DNA reads TGTGCCAGCACGAGAGGAGGGGAAAACATTCAGTACTTC. This encodes CASTRGGENIQYF.

The gene calls are TRBV12-3 or TRBV12-4 and TRBJ2-1; 13 nucleotides align to TRBD2. J was trimmed by 7 bases and V by 7 bases; bases with no gene match: 7. The CDR3 spans 15 residues. The CDR3 DNA is TGTGCCAGCACCAAACTAGCGGGGGGGGTGAATGAGCAGTTCTTC. It encodes CASTKLAGGVNEQFF.

This clonotype has just a few counts. This rearrangement joins TRBV15 to TRBJ2-5; D not resolved. Trimming removed 0 bases at V and 2 bases at J, with 13 bases between. The CDR3 loop spans 16 amino acids. Germline-derived CDR1 and CDR2 are LNHNV and YYDKDF (reference sequence). The CDR3 DNA sequence: TGTGCCACCAGCAGAGATACGGGCCAGACTCAAGAGACCCAGTACTTC. This codes for CATSRDTGQTQETQYF.

The rearrangement links TRBV10-3 to TRBJ1-2; no definite D call. Per the germline V gene, CDR1 is ENHRY and CDR2 is SYGVKD. Trimming left V 9 bases short and J 4 bases short, with 15 bases between. The CDR3 is made up of 13 amino acids. The CDR3 reads CAITEGVFYGYTF. The CDR3, as DNA: TGTGCCATTACGGAGGGCGTCTTCTATGGCTACACCTTC.

The rearrangement joins TRBV10-3 to TRBJ2-7, with D possibly being TRBD1 (5 bases). CDR1 is ENHRY and CDR2 is SYGVKD in the germline V gene. This CDR3 is 15 amino acids long. V was pared by 3 bases and J by 3 bases, with 15 bases between. This chain's CDR3 is CAISEGIRAIYEQYF. As DNA, the CDR3 is TGTGCCATCAGTGAAGGAATCAGGGCAATCTACGAGCAGTACTTC.

V and J are TRBV20-1 and TRBJ2-7; no clear D gene. Per germline, CDR1 DFQATT and CDR2 SNEGSKA (reference sequence). The CDR3 sequence is 16 residues long. Trimming left V 1 base short and J 2 bases short, with 18 bases between. Written as DNA, the CDR3 is TGCAGTGCTAGAGTTCTAGATCGTACCGTGACCTACGAGCAGTACTTC. It translates to CSARVLDRTVTYEQYF.

This rearrangement joins TRBV29-1 to TRBJ2-1; D is undetermined. From germline, CDR1 is SQVTM and CDR2 ANQGSEA. V lost 1 base and J 10 bases, leaving 11 bases between the germline ends. There are 12 residues in the CDR3. CDR3 DNA sequence: TGCAGCGTTGAAGCGGCAGCCAGGGAGCAGTTCTTC. This translates into CSVEAAAREQFF.

There are a few counts of this clonotype. The genes are TRBV4-3 and TRBJ2-7, with 7 positions matching TRBD2. The CDR3 sequence is 19 residues long. V shed 1 base, J shed 2 bases, and the junction held 17 bases outside the gene matches. Germline loops: CDR1 LGHNA, CDR2 YSLEER. CDR3 amino acids: CASSQVGAGPEWVTYEQYF. DNA for the CDR3: TGCGCCAGCAGCCAAGTGGGAGCGGGGCCTGAGTGGGTTACCTACGAGCAGTACTTC.

This clonotype came up a few times. The gene calls are TRBV27 and TRBJ2-3; D gene ambiguous. The ends were cut back, 8 bases at V and 8 bases at J, with 14 bases in the middle. The CDR3 spans 12 residues. Germline-derived CDR1 and CDR2 are MNHEY and SMNVEV (reference sequence). The CDR3 loop is CASEDPRSTQYF. The CDR3 DNA reads as TGTGCCAGCGAAGACCCCCGAAGTACGCAGTATTTT.

This rearrangement joins TRBV15 to TRBJ1-1; D is unclear. Deletions cut 3 bases from V and 11 bases from J, with 19 bases between. The germline V gene has CDR1 LNHNV and CDR2 YYDKDF (reference sequence). There are 14 residues in the CDR3. The CDR3 sequence is CATSSGGIMTPAFF. The CDR3 nucleotides are TGTGCCACCAGCAGTGGAGGAATAATGACACCGGCTTTCTTT.

Here the CDR3 reads CASSRATGNNEKLFF. The CDR3 DNA is TGTGCCAGCAGCCGTGCAACGGGGAACAATGAAAAACTGTTTTTT. The V gene is TRBV7-9, the J gene TRBJ1-4, with unresolved D. Germline CDR1 reads SEHNR; CDR2 reads FQNEAQ (reference sequence). This CDR3 region has 15 residues. The ends were cut back, 5 bases at V and 5 bases at J, with 15 bases in the middle.

This chain joins TRBV12-3 or TRBV12-4 and TRBJ1-2; D may be TRBD1 (6 bases). The CDR3 totals 16 residues. V lost 8 bases and J 1 base, leaving 20 bases between the germline ends. The CDR3 is CASAGGSPRFNYGYTF. For the CDR3, the DNA is TGTGCCAGCGCTGGGGGCAGCCCCCGCTTTAACTATGGCTACACCTTC.

V and J are TRBV3-1 and TRBJ2-6; no firm D call. Trimming pared 0 bases from V and 3 bases from J, leaving 12 bases between. CDR3 size: 17 residues. Germline V gene sequence: CDR1 LGHDT, CDR2 YNNKEL (reference sequence). CDR3 nucleotides: TGTGCCAGCAGCCAAGATGGAATGACGGTTGGGGCCAACGTCCTGACTTTC. Its protein product is CASSQDGMTVGANVLTF.

CDR3 residues: CASRETRTEAFF. The DNA for the CDR3 is TGTGCCAGCAGGGAGACTCGGACTGAAGCTTTCTTT. The chain is built from TRBV28 and TRBJ1-1; no reliable D call. Germline loops: CDR1 MDHEN, CDR2 SYDVKM. Deletions cut 6 bases from V and 5 bases from J, with 10 bases between. The CDR3 extends over 12 amino acids.

The chain uses TRBV5-1 and TRBJ2-1; D uncertain. The length of the CDR3 is 15 residues. In germline, CDR1 is SGHRS, CDR2 YFSETQ. Trimming cost V 2 bases and J 0 bases, with 9 bases left between them. The DNA of the CDR3 is TGCGCCAGCAGCTTCATCCCCAGCTCCTACAATGAGCAGTTCTTC. Translation: CASSFIPSSYNEQFF. The full variable domain, completed using reference TRBV5-1 and TRBJ2-1, is KAGVTQTPRYLIKTRGQQVTLSCSPISGHRSVSWYQQTPGQGLQFLFEYFSETQRNKGNFPGRFSGRQFSNSRSEMNVSTLELGDSALYLCASSFIPSSYNEQFFGPGTRLTVL.

CDR3 DNA sequence: TGTGCCAGCAGCTTACGGCCCGGGACAGGCTCCTACGAGCAGTACTTC. Translating it yields CASSLRPGTGSYEQYF. The gene calls are TRBV11-2 and TRBJ2-7, with 8 bases matching TRBD1. CDR1 and CDR2 (germline): SGHAT, FQNNGV. The trim removed 2 bases at V and 0 bases at J, leaving 6 bases unmatched. The CDR3 runs to 16 residues.